Described below is a single T cell receptor (beta chain) sequence and its context. The record originates from a study of blood T cell repertoires in COVID-19. For the study at large: From T cells, B-cell-depleted T cells, or PBMCs came the material, which was cDNA or gDNA.

The Seattle patients joined while their infection was active and were tracked longitudinally afterward. This CDR3 has 15 amino acids. With 0 bases removed from V and 10 bases from J, the gap between germline ends came to 17 bases. Looked up from germline, CDR1 is SGHNT and CDR2 is YYREEE (reference sequence). Methods used by the authors: Nucleated cell counts were estimated from reference gene primer amplification. Only in-frame clones appear in the TCRdb table, and some are missing; sequencing was by immunoSEQ multiplex PCR. V and J calls and clone size are as listed in that table; D and trimming were resolved from the DNA. The data show about 200,000 clones, more than 75% seen once.

This sequence joins TRBV5-4 and TRBJ2-1; a weak D match, TRBD2 (5 bases). This clonotype was sampled from a person between 65 and 80 years old with COVID-19, enrolled during active disease. Sequencing was carried out using peripheral blood. The CDR3 DNA is TGTGCCAGCAGCTTGGGGCTTCAGACGAGGGAAGAGCAGTTCTTC. Translating it yields CASSLGLQTREEQFF.